Shown below are 18 T cell receptor beta chains from a single sample sequenced in a study of blood T cell repertoires in COVID-19. Assay: immunoSEQ multiplex PCR; the TCRdb copy retains only in-frame clones and omits some. Of around 60,000 clones listed, more than 75% are singletons. The sample taken for sequencing was peripheral blood. These TCRs come from a man aged 60-69 years with acute or convalescent COVID-19.

The chain is built from TRBV29-1 and TRBJ1-4; 8 positions match TRBD1. The junction had 6 bases not matched to a gene; V was cut back by 4 bases and J by 8 bases. This CDR3 spans 13 amino acids. Germline V gives CDR1 SQVTM, CDR2 ANQGSEA. The CDR3, as DNA: TGCAGCGTTGGAACAGGGGGGGGAGAAAAACTGTTTTTT. Translation gives CSVGTGGGEKLFF. Complete variable domain (other parts from reference TRBV29-1 and TRBJ1-4): SAVISQKPSRDICQRGTSLTIQCQVDSQVTMMFWYRQQPGQSLTLIATANQGSEATYESGFVIDKFPISRPNLTFSTLTVSNMSPEDSSIYLCSVGTGGGEKLFFGSGTQLSVL.

V gene TRBV9 combines with J gene TRBJ1-1; D may be TRBD1 (5 bases). The V gene lost 0 bases and the J gene lost 1 base, with 7 bases spanning the gap. The CDR3 loop spans 14 amino acids. Germline values: CDR1 SGDLS, CDR2 YYNGEE. Written as DNA, the CDR3 is TGTGCCAGCAGCGTAGCTACAGGGAACACTGAAGCTTTCTTT. Translating gives CASSVATGNTEAFF.

This clone was counted between two and nine times. This chain links TRBV2 with TRBJ2-5; 9 bases are shared with TRBD1. Per germline, CDR1 SNHLY and CDR2 FYNNEI. This CDR3 region has 15 residues. The V and J ends lost 1 base and 5 bases, in that order; junction bases with no gene match: 5. The CDR3 loop is CASSEGQGVWETQYF. DNA for the CDR3: TGTGCCAGCAGTGAAGGACAGGGGGTATGGGAGACCCAGTACTTC.

The chain is built from TRBV12-5 and TRBJ2-1; 7 nucleotides agree with TRBD1. Unmatched junction bases numbered 3, after V lost 4 bases and J lost 0 bases. The V gene's germline CDR1 is LGHNT and CDR2 FRNRAP. CDR3 size: 15 residues. CDR3 sequence reads: CASGSGQSSYNEQFF. CDR3 DNA sequence: TGTGCTAGTGGTTCGGGACAGAGCTCCTACAATGAGCAGTTCTTC. The entire variable domain, with the rest obtained from reference TRBV12-5 and TRBJ2-1, is as follows: DARVTQTPRHKVTEMGQEVTMRCQPILGHNTVFWYRQTMMQGLELLAYFRNRAPLDDSGMPKDRFSAEMPDATLATLKIQPSEPRDSAVYFCASGSGQSSYNEQFFGPGTRLTVL.

The V call is TRBV15, the J call TRBJ1-5, with 10 bases matching TRBD1. Trimming removed 3 bases from V and 4 bases from J; junction bases left unmatched: 3. This CDR3 region has 15 residues. Germline assignment: CDR1 LNHNV and CDR2 YYDKDF (reference sequence). The CDR3, as DNA: TGTGCCACCAGCAGGGGGACAGGGGTAAATCAGCCCCAGCATTTT. Protein sequence: CATSRGTGVNQPQHF.

This chain links TRBV12-3 or TRBV12-4 with TRBJ2-1, with a possible D match to TRBD1 (5 bases). V lost 6 bases and J 5 bases, leaving 11 bases between the germline ends. The CDR3 is 13 residues long. The CDR3 DNA reads TGTGCCAGCAGAGGGGCGGCCCACAATGAGCAGTTCTTC. Protein product: CASRGAAHNEQFF.

The rearrangement links TRBV6-1 to TRBJ2-7; a weak D match, TRBD1 (5 bases). With 2 bases removed from V and 5 bases from J, the gap between germline ends came to 7 bases. This CDR3 comprises 12 residues. CDR1 MNHNS and CDR2 SASEGT come from the germline V gene. The DNA of the CDR3 is TGTGCCAGCAGTGAAAGGGGTCACGAGCAGTACTTC. This translates into CASSERGHEQYF.

The rearrangement uses TRBV30 and TRBJ1-2; possibly TRBD1 for D (5 bases). CDR3 length equals 14 residues. Trimming left V 4 bases short and J 8 bases short, with 20 bases between. Germline-derived CDR1 and CDR2 are GTSNPN and SVGIG (reference sequence). CDR3 bases: TGTGCCTGGATTCCTGGGGGGGAGACGAGAGGCTACACCTTC. Translated, it gives CAWIPGGETRGYTF.

V is TRBV19 and J is TRBJ2-2, with TRBD2 matching over 7 bases. Germline assignment: CDR1 LNHDA and CDR2 SQIVND (reference sequence). The ends lost 3 bases at V and 4 bases at J; junction bases unmatched: 2. This CDR3 has 14 amino acids. The CDR3 DNA is TGTGCCAGTAGTATGCGGGGGAGCACCGGGGAGCTGTTTTTT. Its translation: CASSMRGSTGELFF.

The J gene is TRBJ1-6, the V gene TRBV27; 8 nucleotides align to TRBD1. J gave up 6 bases and V 9 bases, and 1 base lay outside the gene matches. The CDR3 is 12 amino acids. The germline V gene has CDR1 MNHEY and CDR2 SMNVEV (reference sequence). The CDR3 sequence is CASTGGNSPLHF. The DNA for the CDR3 is TGTGCCAGTACAGGGGGTAATTCACCCCTCCACTTT.

The V call is TRBV27, the J call TRBJ1-1; 7 bases are a match to TRBD1. After removal of 5 bases from V and 0 bases from J, the junction contained 9 bases not matched to a gene. Per germline, CDR1 MNHEY and CDR2 SMNVEV (reference sequence). The CDR3 totals 16 residues. CDR3 nucleotides: TGTGCCAGCAGTCGTACTACAGGGGTCATGAACACTGAAGCTTTCTTT. Its protein is CASSRTTGVMNTEAFF.

This chain connects TRBV7-9 to TRBJ2-3; no definite D call. V lost 5 bases, J lost 0 bases, and 12 bases lay in between. This CDR3 spans 15 amino acids. Germline V lookup: CDR1 SEHNR, CDR2 FQNEAQ (reference sequence). The CDR3 DNA sequence: TGTGCCAGCAGCGGCACATCGTCTAGCACAGATACGCAGTATTTT. This encodes CASSGTSSSTDTQYF.

This chain joins TRBV28 and TRBJ1-1; D is unclear. This CDR3 is 11 amino acids long. Germline V gene sequence: CDR1 MDHEN, CDR2 SYDVKM. With 8 bases removed from V and 3 bases from J, the gap between germline ends came to 7 bases. CDR3 bases: TGTGCCAGCGAGGCGGACACTGAAGCTTTCTTT. Translated: CASEADTEAFF.

The V and J genes are TRBV15 and TRBJ1-1; 7 bases line up with TRBD1. There are 16 residues in the CDR3. V was pared by 4 bases and J by 4 bases, with 12 bases of the junction left unmatched. Germline CDR1 and CDR2: LNHNV and YYDKDF (reference sequence). CDR3 loop: CATSTLWGGDSTEAFF. The CDR3 DNA reads as TGTGCCACCAGCACCCTTTGGGGTGGGGACAGCACTGAAGCTTTCTTT.

As regards this clone: At one end the junction does not follow the germline gene, possibly because of a read error. The genes are TRBV9 and TRBJ1-1; D ambiguous. The germline CDR1 and CDR2 sequences are SGDLS and YYNGEE. This CDR3 is 13 amino acids long. The DNA for the CDR3 is TGTGCCAGCAGCGTATTGGTAGGAGGGAGCGCGGGCTTT. Residues: CASSVLVGGSAGF.

The V gene is TRBV9, the J gene TRBJ1-5; D might be TRBD1 (6 bases). Germline CDR1 SGDLS, CDR2 YYNGEE. This CDR3 is built from 15 residues. The V end was cut by 0 bases, the J end by 7 bases, with 14 bases between. In DNA, the CDR3 is TGTGCCAGCAGCGTAGGCACAGGGCTTCACCAGCCCCAGCATTTT. Translated: CASSVGTGLHQPQHF. Complete variable domain (other parts from reference TRBV9 and TRBJ1-5): DSGVTQTPKHLITATGQRVTLRCSPRSGDLSVYWYQQSLDQGLQFLIQYYNGEERAKGNILERFSAQQFPDLHSELNLSSLELGDSALYFCASSVGTGLHQPQHFGDGTRLSIL.

This clone has just one count. This chain joins TRBV21-1 and TRBJ2-7; the D segment call TRBD1 is taken from the table without a DNA check. TRBV21-1 is termed a pseudogene. The CDR3 is made up of 16 amino acids. The CDR3 DNA is TGTGCCAGCAGACCACTTCGGGACACCCTCTCCTACGAGCAGTACTTC. This encodes CASRPLRDTLSYEQYF.

The rearrangement links TRBV9 to TRBJ1-2, with TRBD1 as a possible D gene (6 bases). V shed 3 bases and J shed 8 bases, with 14 bases lying between them. Germline lookup yields CDR1 SGDLS and CDR2 YYNGEE. The CDR3 extends over 13 amino acids. The DNA for the CDR3 is TGTGCCAGCAGCGCGGAGGGGGGGAGAGGCTACACCTTC. Its translation is CASSAEGGRGYTF.